These T cell receptor beta chains were read from a single sample in a study of T cells after yellow fever vaccination. TCRdb analysed the 5' RACE reads with MiXCR anew, one entry per CDR3 protein. The table lists 500,000 to 650,000 distinct CDR3 sequences, around 12% of them singletons. The sequences come from PBMCs, collected on the day of the yellow fever booster vaccination. Receptors originate from a man aged 25-45 years who received the YFV17D yellow fever vaccine. The CDR3 runs from the conserved cysteine through the conserved F or W. The order of the fields is J gene, clone size, D gene, V gene, CDR3 DNA, CDR3 protein. The D gene is left open where the match is weak. Clone size appears in some rows only: once, few, many, or a class for an expanded clone.

TRBJ2-7 | NA | NA | TRBV7-2 | TGTGCCAGCAGCTGGGGGGACGGTTACGAGCAGTACTTC | CASSWGDGYEQYF
TRBJ2-2 | NA | TRBD2 | TRBV12-3/TRBV12-4 | TGTGCCAGCTGGGTAGGGCTAGCGGCCGGGGAGCTGTTTTTT | CASWVGLAAGELFF
TRBJ2-1 | NA | TRBD2 | TRBV20-1 | TGCAGTGCGCAACTAGCGGGAGGACCCTACAATGAGCAGTTCTTC | CSAQLAGGPYNEQFF
TRBJ2-7 | few | NA | TRBV29-1 | TGCAGCGTCATCCCCAGGGGCCGGGTCGAGCAGTACTTC | CSVIPRGRVEQYF
TRBJ2-1 | many | NA | TRBV5-1 | TGCGCCAGCAGGTCCGGGACCCTCTACAATGAGCAGTTCTTC | CASRSGTLYNEQFF
TRBJ2-3 | few | NA | TRBV28 | TGTGCCAGCACCAAAAGGCCAGATACGCAGTATTTT | CASTKRPDTQYF
TRBJ1-1 | NA | NA | TRBV20-1 | TGCAGTGCTAGTATTCGGAGGAATACTGAAGCTTTCTTT | CSASIRRNTEAFF
TRBJ1-1 | NA | TRBD1 | TRBV7-6 | TGTGCCAGCAGTGCCCCGGGACAGGGGAGCACTGAAGCTTTCTTT | CASSAPGQGSTEAFF
TRBJ2-1 | NA | TRBD2 | TRBV6-1 | TGTGCCAGCAGTGCGGGACTAGCGGGAGGGACCGCCTACAATGAGCAGTTCTTC | CASSAGLAGGTAYNEQFF
TRBJ2-5 | few | NA | TRBV5-6 | TGTGCCAGCAGCTTGGCCACGGGGGGCGGTATCGAAACCCAGTACTTC | CASSLATGGGIETQYF
TRBJ2-2 | many | NA | TRBV11-2 | TGTGCCAGCAGCTTAGGCTCAGGAAACACCGGGGAGCTGTTTTTT | CASSLGSGNTGELFF
TRBJ2-1 | few | TRBD2 | TRBV29-1 | TGCAGCGTACGGGGGGAGGGTTACAATGAGCAGTTCTTC | CSVRGEGYNEQFF
TRBJ2-2 | few | TRBD1 | TRBV28 | TGTGCCAGCAGTCCCCCGACAGGGTGGACCGGGGAGCTGTTTTTT | CASSPPTGWTGELFF
TRBJ2-3 | NA | TRBD2 | TRBV29-1 | TGCAGCTTTCGGGGACTATTTGATACGCAGTATTTT | CSFRGLFDTQYF
TRBJ2-1 | NA | NA | TRBV5-6 | TGTGCCAGCAGCTGGCTCGATGAGCAGTTCTTC | CASSWLDEQFF
TRBJ2-7 | NA | NA | TRBV18 | TGTGCCAGCTCTCTGTTAGATAGCGCGGGCGAGCAGTACTTC | CASSLLDSAGEQYF
TRBJ2-7 | NA | NA | TRBV21-1 | TGTGCCAGCATCCAGGGTTACGAGCAGTACTTC | CASIQGYEQYF
TRBJ2-7 | NA | NA | TRBV7-2 | TGTGCCAGCAGCTTAGTCCGTGACTTAAACGAGCAGTACTTC | CASSLVRDLNEQYF
TRBJ2-7 | NA | TRBD2 | TRBV4-3 | TGCGCCAGCAGCCAAGGGACTAGCGGGAGTATCCACGAGCAGTACTTC | CASSQGTSGSIHEQYF
TRBJ2-7 | NA | TRBD2 | TRBV11-2 | TGTGCCAGCACTCCTCGCGTAGCGGGGCCCTACGAGCAGTACTTC | CASTPRVAGPYEQYF
TRBJ2-3 | NA | NA | TRBV27 | TGTGCCAGCAGTTCCAGGGCGAGCACAGATACGCAGTATTTT | CASSSRASTDTQYF
TRBJ2-7 | few | TRBD2 | TRBV23-1 | TGCGCCAGCAGTCAATCGGGGCTAGCGGCCGTTCTGTTTTACGAGCAGTACTTC | CASSQSGLAAVLFYEQYF
TRBJ2-2 | NA | NA | TRBV19 | TGTGCCAGTAGTTCCAAGACGGACACCGGGGAGCTGTTTTTT | CASSSKTDTGELFF
TRBJ1-6 | few | NA | TRBV23-1 | TGCGCCAGCAGTCATCTATGGAATTCACCCCTCCACTTT | CASSHLWNSPLHF
TRBJ2-1 | NA | NA | TRBV29-1 | TGCAGCGTTGATACAGGACTCACAGTGGATGAGCAGTTCTTC | CSVDTGLTVDEQFF
TRBJ2-1 | NA | NA | TRBV7-9 | TGTGCCAGCAGCCCGGGGGCTGTGACAGATGAGCAGTTCTTC | CASSPGAVTDEQFF
TRBJ2-3 | NA | TRBD1 | TRBV24-1 | TGTGCCACCAGTGACCGGACAGGGGCTAGCACAGATACGCAGTATTTT | CATSDRTGASTDTQYF
TRBJ1-4 | NA | NA | TRBV6-1 | TGTGCCATTTTAGTTTGGGCAACTAATGAAAAACTGTTTTTT | CAILVWATNEKLFF
TRBJ1-2 | few | NA | TRBV12-3/TRBV12-4 | TGTGCCAGCAGTTCGAGGGCAGTCGATTCTTATGGCTACACCTTC | CASSSRAVDSYGYTF
TRBJ2-5 | few | NA | TRBV12-3/TRBV12-4 | TGTGCCAGCAGTCAGCAGGGTCAGCTCCCGACCCAGTACTTC | CASSQQGQLPTQYF
TRBJ2-4 | NA | NA | TRBV30 | TGTGCCTGGAGCAACGGGGCCGCGGAAAACATTCAGTACTTC | CAWSNGAAENIQYF
TRBJ2-7 | many | NA | TRBV7-8 | TGTGCCAGCAGCTTAGGCGGGGGCACTACCTACGAGCAGTACTTC | CASSLGGGTTYEQYF
TRBJ1-6 | few | NA | TRBV14 | TGTGCCAGCAGCAATTACGGGCCGTCTTCACCCCTCCACTTT | CASSNYGPSSPLHF
TRBJ2-2 | NA | NA | TRBV4-3 | TGCGCCAGCAGCCAGAACTTGGACTACTCGAACACCGGGGAGCTGTTTTTT | CASSQNLDYSNTGELFF
TRBJ2-1 | few | TRBD2 | TRBV6-1 | TGTGCCAGCACCCAAGCTAGCGGGAGTTACAATGAGCAGTTCTTC | CASTQASGSYNEQFF
TRBJ2-2 | NA | NA | TRBV4-3 | TGCGCCAGCAGCCGGAAACTGCTCGCTTTAACTAGCACCGGGGAGCTGTTTTTT | CASSRKLLALTSTGELFF
TRBJ2-3 | many | NA | TRBV6-2/TRBV6-3 | TGTGCCAGCAGTTACTCGATAAGAACGCTGACCGCCACAGATACGCAGTATTTT | CASSYSIRTLTATDTQYF
TRBJ2-2 | few | NA | TRBV6-2/TRBV6-3 | TGTGCCAGCACCGTCCTATTTATGGAACAGGGGAACACCGGGGAGCTGTTTTTT | CASTVLFMEQGNTGELFF
TRBJ2-1 | NA | TRBD2 | TRBV7-2 | TGTGCCAGCAGCTTAGGTAGCGGGGAATACAATGAGCAGTTCTTC | CASSLGSGEYNEQFF
TRBJ2-2 | NA | NA | TRBV9 | TGTGCCAGCACGCTGGGTGGTCGGGGCACCGGGGAGCTGTTTTTT | CASTLGGRGTGELFF
TRBJ2-4 | many | NA | TRBV28 | TGTGCCAGCAGTCTAGGTTCCAAAAACATTCAGTACTTC | CASSLGSKNIQYF
TRBJ1-2 | few | NA | TRBV14 | TGTGCCAGCAGCCGCGCGGGAGGCTACACCTTC | CASSRAGGYTF
TRBJ1-5 | many | TRBD1 | TRBV20-1 | TGCAGTGCCCTGACAGGGGGTGGGAGTCAGCCCCAGCATTTT | CSALTGGGSQPQHF
TRBJ2-3 | NA | TRBD2 | TRBV27 | TGTGCCACCACGGGAGGACGCACAGATACGCAGTATTTT | CATTGGRTDTQYF
TRBJ2-3 | few | NA | TRBV20-1 | TGCACTGCTCCCGGAGGAAAGCTACGCACAGATACGCAGTATTTT | CTAPGGKLRTDTQYF
TRBJ2-7 | NA | TRBD1 | TRBV20-1 | TGCAGTGCCAGCCCAACAGGGGGCGTTCTGGGCGAGCAGTACTTC | CSASPTGGVLGEQYF
TRBJ2-3 | few | NA | TRBV12-3/TRBV12-4 | TGTGCCAGCGGACCCGGTAGGAGCACAGATACGCAGTATTTT | CASGPGRSTDTQYF
TRBJ2-1 | NA | NA | TRBV29-1 | TGCAGCGTTGAAGAACCGACTACCCACAATGAGCAGTTCTTC | CSVEEPTTHNEQFF
TRBJ2-7 | few | NA | TRBV14 | TGTGCCAGTAGAGACAGGTCCTCCTACGAGCAGTACTTC | CASRDRSSYEQYF
TRBJ2-3 | NA | NA | TRBV5-4 | TGTGCCAGCAGCTTGGAACCAGGGGCCCCGCCAGATACGCAGTATTTT | CASSLEPGAPPDTQYF
TRBJ2-3 | few | NA | TRBV5-4 | TGTGCCAGCAGCTTGAAAGGAGATACGCAGTATTTT | CASSLKGDTQYF
TRBJ2-1 | many | NA | TRBV7-9 | TGTGCCAGCAAGGGGGGAGGGGAATTCGATGAGCAGTTCTTC | CASKGGGEFDEQFF
TRBJ2-3 | many | TRBD2 | TRBV7-3 | TGTGCCAGTAGCCCTAGCGGGAGCACAGATACGCAGTATTTT | CASSPSGSTDTQYF
TRBJ2-3 | NA | TRBD2 | TRBV3-1 | TGTGCCAGCAGCCAAGAAAGCGGGAGAGCGGATACGCAGTATTTT | CASSQESGRADTQYF
TRBJ2-3 | NA | TRBD2 | TRBV7-2 | TGTGCCAGCAACAGGCGACTGAGCGGGAGGACAGATACGCAGTATTTT | CASNRRLSGRTDTQYF
TRBJ1-1 | many | NA | TRBV12-3/TRBV12-4 | TGTGCCAGCAGTTTGTGGGCAGAAGCTTTCTTT | CASSLWAEAFF